A selection of T cell receptor beta chains follows, all from one sample in a study of blood T cell repertoires in COVID-19. The protocol was immunoSEQ multiplex PCR, while the TCRdb copy is restricted to in-frame clones and leaves out a portion. The sample shows roughly 500,000 clones, 89% of them seen only once. The sample consisted of peripheral blood. Receptors were obtained from a man aged 18-30 years with COVID-19, enrolled during active disease. The CDR3 runs from the conserved cysteine through the conserved F or W. The order of the fields is clone size, J gene, D gene, V gene, CDR3 DNA, CDR3 protein. D genes are given only for firm matches. Clone sizes are given selectively: once, few, many, or a class where the clone is expanded.

abundance: NA; j_gene: TRBJ1-1; d_gene: NA; v_gene: TRBV2; CDR3nt: TGTGCCAGCCCCCAAACAGGGCTAGACATGAACACTGAAGCTTTCTTT; CDR3aa: CASPQTGLDMNTEAFF
abundance: few; j_gene: TRBJ2-2; d_gene: NA; v_gene: TRBV18; CDR3nt: TGTGCCAGCTCACCGGGGCAGGCTAACACCGGGGAGCTGTTTTTT; CDR3aa: CASSPGQANTGELFF
abundance: NA; j_gene: TRBJ1-2; d_gene: TRBD1; v_gene: TRBV3-1/TRBV3-2; CDR3nt: TGTGCCAGCAGTCTCAAAAAAGGACAGGACCCATATAACTATGGCTACACCTTC; CDR3aa: CASSLKKGQDPYNYGYTF
abundance: NA; j_gene: TRBJ1-2; d_gene: NA; v_gene: TRBV30; CDR3nt: TGTGCCTGGAGCCGAAATCGACAGCTCTATGGCTACACCTTC; CDR3aa: CAWSRNRQLYGYTF
abundance: NA; j_gene: TRBJ1-5; d_gene: NA; v_gene: TRBV19; CDR3nt: TGTGCCAGTAGGTCAATCACAGGGCTCGGCCAGCCCCAGCATTTT; CDR3aa: CASRSITGLGQPQHF
abundance: NA; j_gene: TRBJ2-2; d_gene: TRBD2; v_gene: TRBV27; CDR3nt: TGTGCCAGCAGTTTATGGGGGGGTTCCGGGGAGCTGTTTTTT; CDR3aa: CASSLWGGSGELFF
abundance: NA; j_gene: TRBJ1-5; d_gene: NA; v_gene: TRBV24-1; CDR3nt: TGTGCCACCGCGGCGGCCGGTAATCAGCCCCAGCATTTT; CDR3aa: CATAAAGNQPQHF
abundance: once; j_gene: TRBJ1-2; d_gene: NA; v_gene: TRBV3-1/TRBV3-2; CDR3nt: TGTGCCACCAACTCGGGCTATGGCTACACCTTC; CDR3aa: CATNSGYGYTF
abundance: NA; j_gene: TRBJ2-1; d_gene: NA; v_gene: TRBV30; CDR3nt: TGTGCCTGGATTAAACGAGCAAATGAGCAGTTCTTC; CDR3aa: CAWIKRANEQFF
abundance: NA; j_gene: TRBJ2-7; d_gene: NA; v_gene: TRBV5-1; CDR3nt: TGCGCCAGCAGCTTCGACAGCTACGAGCAGTACTTC; CDR3aa: CASSFDSYEQYF
abundance: few; j_gene: TRBJ2-5; d_gene: TRBD1; v_gene: TRBV19; CDR3nt: TGTGCCAGTAGTATAGGCGGGACAGGCTTCCAAGAGACCCAGTACTTC; CDR3aa: CASSIGGTGFQETQYF
abundance: NA; j_gene: TRBJ2-7; d_gene: TRBD1; v_gene: TRBV5-1; CDR3nt: TGCGCCAGCAGCTGGACAGGGGGCATTTACGAGCAGTACTTC; CDR3aa: CASSWTGGIYEQYF
abundance: NA; j_gene: TRBJ2-4; d_gene: NA; v_gene: TRBV4-1; CDR3nt: TGCGCCAGCAGCCAAGAGCAGACCAAAAACATTCAGTACTTC; CDR3aa: CASSQEQTKNIQYF
abundance: NA; j_gene: TRBJ1-2; d_gene: NA; v_gene: TRBV19; CDR3nt: TGTGCCAGTAGTTCCGGGACACCCGCCGGTGGCTACACCTTC; CDR3aa: CASSSGTPAGGYTF
abundance: NA; j_gene: TRBJ2-7; d_gene: NA; v_gene: TRBV3-1/TRBV3-2; CDR3nt: TGTGCCAGCAGCCAGGTACTTTCCTACGAGCAGTACTTC; CDR3aa: CASSQVLSYEQYF
abundance: NA; j_gene: TRBJ2-1; d_gene: TRBD2; v_gene: TRBV2; CDR3nt: TGTGCCAGCAGTGCCGGGACTAGACTTTACAATGAGCAGTTCTTC; CDR3aa: CASSAGTRLYNEQFF
abundance: NA; j_gene: TRBJ2-1; d_gene: TRBD2; v_gene: TRBV24-1; CDR3nt: TGTGCCACCAGTGACCTGACGTCTAGCGGGAGTATCTACAATGAGCAGTTCTTC; CDR3aa: CATSDLTSSGSIYNEQFF